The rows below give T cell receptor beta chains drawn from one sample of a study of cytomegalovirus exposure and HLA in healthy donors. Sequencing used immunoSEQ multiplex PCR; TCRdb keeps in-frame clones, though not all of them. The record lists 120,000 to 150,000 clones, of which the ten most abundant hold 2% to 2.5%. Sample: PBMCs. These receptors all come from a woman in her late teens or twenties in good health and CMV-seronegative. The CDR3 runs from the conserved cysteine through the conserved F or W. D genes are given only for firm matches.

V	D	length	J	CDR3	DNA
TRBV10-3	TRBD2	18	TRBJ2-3	CAISEWASGRAFTDTQYF	TGTGCCATCAGTGAGTGGGCTAGCGGGAGGGCCTTCACAGATACGCAGTATTTT
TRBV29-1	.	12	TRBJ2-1	CSARVPYNEQFF	TGCAGCGCTCGAGTTCCCTACAATGAGCAGTTCTTC
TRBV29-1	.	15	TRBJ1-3	CSVERRGGSGNTIYF	TGCAGCGTTGAGCGGCGGGGAGGCTCTGGAAACACCATATATTTT
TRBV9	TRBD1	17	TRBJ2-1	CASSRTGGARSYNEQFF	TGTGCCAGCAGCAGGACAGGGGGCGCGAGGTCCTACAATGAGCAGTTCTTC
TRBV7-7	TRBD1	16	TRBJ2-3	CASSPADRSSADTQYF	TGTGCCAGCAGCCCTGCGGACAGGAGTAGCGCAGATACGCAGTATTTT
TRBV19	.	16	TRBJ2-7	CASSITGPSRHQEQYF	TGTGCCAGTAGTATAACCGGGCCTAGCAGGCATCAGGAGCAGTACTTC
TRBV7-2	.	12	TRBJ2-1	CASSFSQYEQFF	TGTGCCAGCAGCTTTTCCCAGTATGAGCAGTTCTTC
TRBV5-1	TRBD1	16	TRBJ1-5	CASSLDGTGKSQPQHF	TGCGCCAGCAGCTTGGATGGGACAGGGAAGAGTCAGCCCCAGCATTTT
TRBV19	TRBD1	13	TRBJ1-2	CASLTGGDYGYTF	TGTGCCAGTCTAACAGGGGGTGACTATGGCTACACCTTC
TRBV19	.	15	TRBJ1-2	CASSIGGRLNYGYTF	TGTGCCAGTAGTATAGGAGGGAGGTTGAACTATGGCTACACCTTC
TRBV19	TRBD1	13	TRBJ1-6	CAGGTGDNSPLHF	TGTGCCGGGGGGACAGGGGATAATTCACCCCTCCACTTT
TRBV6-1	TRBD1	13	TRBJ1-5	CASSKQGNQPQHF	TGTGCCAGCAGCAAACAGGGGAATCAGCCCCAGCATTTT
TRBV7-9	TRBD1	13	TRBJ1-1	CASSLATGDAAFF	TGTGCCAGCAGCTTAGCTACAGGGGACGCAGCTTTCTTT
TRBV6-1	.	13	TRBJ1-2	CASSDGTYYGYTF	TGTGCCAGCAGTGATGGGACTTACTATGGCTACACCTTC
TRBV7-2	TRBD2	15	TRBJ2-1	CASSLRTSEYNEQFF	TGTGCCAGCAGCTTACGGACTAGCGAGTACAATGAGCAGTTCTTC
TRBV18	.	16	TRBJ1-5	CASSLQETYSNQPQHF	TGTGCCAGCTCGCTACAGGAAACCTATAGCAATCAGCCCCAGCATTTT
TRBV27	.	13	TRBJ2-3	CASSLKPKDTQYF	TGTGCCAGCAGTTTAAAGCCGAAAGATACGCAGTATTTT
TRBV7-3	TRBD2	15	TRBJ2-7	CASSFIGGREYEQYF	TGTGCCAGCAGCTTTATTGGCGGGAGGGAATACGAGCAGTACTTC
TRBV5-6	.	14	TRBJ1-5	CASSFIQGNQPQHF	TGTGCCAGCAGCTTTATCCAGGGAAATCAGCCCCAGCATTTT
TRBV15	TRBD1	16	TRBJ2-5	CATSRPQQGATETQYF	TGTGCCACCAGCAGACCTCAACAGGGGGCCACGGAGACCCAGTACTTC
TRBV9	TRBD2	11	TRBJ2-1	CASGEGLMQFF	TGTGCCAGCGGGGAGGGACTGATGCAGTTCTTC
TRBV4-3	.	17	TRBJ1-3	CASSQEGHTSSGNTIYF	TGCGCCAGCAGCCAAGAGGGACACACGAGCTCTGGAAACACCATATATTTT
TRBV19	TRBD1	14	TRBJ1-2	CASRDRVRVHGYTF	TGTGCCAGCAGGGACAGGGTAAGAGTGCATGGCTACACCTTC
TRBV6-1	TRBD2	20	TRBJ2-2	CASSGPDNLAGGWDTGELFF	TGTGCCAGCAGTGGGCCGGACAATCTAGCGGGAGGCTGGGACACCGGGGAGCTGTTTTTT
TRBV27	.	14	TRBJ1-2	CASSRTRQNYGYTF	TGTGCCAGCAGTCGGACACGACAGAACTATGGCTACACCTTC